This T cell receptor (beta chain) emerged from a study of blood T cell repertoires in COVID-19. Only in-frame clones appear in the TCRdb table, and some are missing; sequencing was by immunoSEQ multiplex PCR. The top ten clones hold 5.5% to 7% of a sample with approximately 23,000 clones, 85% to 90% of them seen once. The germline CDR1 and CDR2 sequences are SGHTA and FQGNSA. V was trimmed by 1 base and J by 7 bases, leaving 11 bases between them. The CDR3 extends over 14 amino acids. Specimen: peripheral blood. The source of this sequence is a woman older than 75 with active COVID-19. The V gene is TRBV7-2, the J gene TRBJ2-1; D is unresolved. CDR3 in amino acids: CASSLVAARNEQFF. DNA for the CDR3: TGTGCCAGCAGCTTAGTTGCAGCGAGGAATGAGCAGTTCTTC.